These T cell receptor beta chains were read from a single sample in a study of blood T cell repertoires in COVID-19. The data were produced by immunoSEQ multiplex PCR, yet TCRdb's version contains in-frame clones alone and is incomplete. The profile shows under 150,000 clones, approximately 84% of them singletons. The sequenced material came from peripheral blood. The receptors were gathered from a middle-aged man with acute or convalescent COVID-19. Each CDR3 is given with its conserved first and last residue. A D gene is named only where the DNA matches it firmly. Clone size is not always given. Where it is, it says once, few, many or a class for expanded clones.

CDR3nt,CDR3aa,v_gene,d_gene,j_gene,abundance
TGCGCCAGCAGCTTGGCCGGGACAGGGTCCAATGAGCAGTTCTTC,CASSLAGTGSNEQFF,TRBV5-1,TRBD1,TRBJ2-1,.
TGTGCCAGCAGTTATAACGGAGGAGGTTCACCCCTCCACTTT,CASSYNGGGSPLHF,TRBV6-2/TRBV6-3,.,TRBJ1-6,.
TGCGCCAGCAGCTTACAGGGGTATAGCAATCAGCCCCAGCATTTT,CASSLQGYSNQPQHF,TRBV5-1,TRBD1,TRBJ1-5,.
TGCAGTGCTAGTTCTAGCGGGGGCACAGATACGCAGTATTTT,CSASSSGGTDTQYF,TRBV20-1,TRBD2,TRBJ2-3,.
TGTGCCAGTAGTATGTTAGCGGGGGGCACAGATACGCAGTATTTT,CASSMLAGGTDTQYF,TRBV19,TRBD2,TRBJ2-3,.
TGCGCCAGCAGCCCAGGCCCCCAGGGGTCTACCTACGAGCAGTACTTC,CASSPGPQGSTYEQYF,TRBV5-1,.,TRBJ2-7,.
TGTGCCAGCAGCTTAATGTCAGCGGGGGGGCAAGAGACCCAGTACTTC,CASSLMSAGGQETQYF,TRBV11-2,TRBD2,TRBJ2-5,.
TGTGCCAGCAGGGGACTAGCGGGGGACCCGATCACAGATACGCAGTATTTT,CASRGLAGDPITDTQYF,TRBV5-8,TRBD2,TRBJ2-3,.
TGTGCCAGCAGTCCAGGGGGTAGTGGAAACACCATATATTTT,CASSPGGSGNTIYF,TRBV2,TRBD1,TRBJ1-3,.
TGTGCCAGCAGGAGGACTAGCGGGGGTCGCACAGATACGCAGTATTTT,CASRRTSGGRTDTQYF,TRBV25-1,TRBD2,TRBJ2-3,.
TGTGCCATCAGTGAGTCGGGGACAGGGGCGAACACCGGGGAGCTGTTTTTT,CAISESGTGANTGELFF,TRBV10-3,TRBD1,TRBJ2-2,.
TGCGCCAGCAGCTTGGGACAGGGGGTCACCGGGGAGCTGTTTTTT,CASSLGQGVTGELFF,TRBV5-1,TRBD1,TRBJ2-2,.
TGTGCCAGCAGCCCGGGACTAGCGGGGTGGCTTGGGAGCACAGATACGCAGTATTTT,CASSPGLAGWLGSTDTQYF,TRBV14,TRBD2,TRBJ2-3,.
TGTGCCAGCAGCTCACCGGAGGACAGGGCTCGGCAGCCCCAGCATTTT,CASSSPEDRARQPQHF,TRBV21-1,.,TRBJ1-5,.
TGTGCCACCAGCAGAGCCACAGGCTGGGAAAAACTGTTTTTT,CATSRATGWEKLFF,TRBV15,.,TRBJ1-4,few
TGCGCCAGCAGCCAAGTCGAGATGAACACTGAAGCTTTCTTT,CASSQVEMNTEAFF,TRBV4-1,.,TRBJ1-1,.
TGTGCCAGCAGCCAGATGGGGACGGGAGTAGAAAACACCATATATTTT,CASSQMGTGVENTIYF,TRBV11-2,.,TRBJ1-3,.
TGTGCCAGCAGCGGGACAGGGCTCAATGAGCAGTTCTTC,CASSGTGLNEQFF,TRBV5-4,TRBD1,TRBJ2-1,.
TGTGCCACCAGCAGATCTCACAGAGGGCGGTTCTTC,CATSRSHRGRFF,TRBV15,.,TRBJ2-1,.
TGTGCCAGCAGCTTAGTGGCGGGGGGGCGGAAAAACATTCAGTACTTC,CASSLVAGGRKNIQYF,TRBV7-2,TRBD2,TRBJ2-4,.
TGCAGCGCGCTAAGGGGCCGGGGGTACGAGCAGTACTTC,CSALRGRGYEQYF,TRBV29-1,.,TRBJ2-7,.
TGTGCCAGCAGCCCAGGAGGGGCAAGGTATGGCTACACCTTC,CASSPGGARYGYTF,TRBV7-9,.,TRBJ1-2,.
TGTGCCAGCAGCTTGGTCCTAGCGGCTATCCATGAGCAGTTCTTC,CASSLVLAAIHEQFF,TRBV7-3,TRBD2,TRBJ2-1,.
TGTGCCAGCAGTTTATCAGGGACAGGCTCCTACGAGCAGTACTTC,CASSLSGTGSYEQYF,TRBV27,TRBD1,TRBJ2-7,.